One sample yielded the 32 T cell receptor beta chains listed below, sequenced in a study of CD8 T cells in ankylosing spondylitis. Overall study results and limits: A TCR beta motif of seven or eight highly homologous variants appeared characteristic of ankylosing spondylitis blood.

For these receptors, no antigen is known. TCRdb recomputed calls from the 5' RACE reads with MiXCR, one row per CDR3 protein. The table shows 500,000 to 550,000 distinct CDR3 sequences, with over 9.5% occurring only once. The specimen was blood, either unsorted or a sorted T cell fraction (not recorded which). The origin of the receptors is a male donor with ankylosing spondylitis.

There are many counts of this clonotype. The rearrangement joins TRBV6-1 to TRBJ2-1; 13 positions match TRBD2. With V trimmed by 6 bases and J by 7 bases, 6 bases remained unmatched. This CDR3 is built from 15 residues. Looked up from germline, CDR1 is MNHNS and CDR2 is SASEGT. The CDR3 sequence is CASRPRTSGSNEQFF. The CDR3 DNA is TGTGCCAGCAGACCTCGGACTAGCGGGAGTAATGAGCAGTTCTTC.

The CDR3 DNA is TGCGCCAGCAGCTTGGAAGGAGTTTCCTACAATGAGCAGTTCTTC. The encoded protein is CASSLEGVSYNEQFF. The chain carries TRBV5-1 and TRBJ2-1; D gene uncertain. Trimming took off 0 bases at V and 1 base at J, with 8 bases between the two ends. The length of the CDR3 is 15 residues. CDR1 SGHRS and CDR2 YFSETQ come from the germline V gene.

The genes are TRBV5-1 and TRBJ1-6; D possibly corresponds to TRBD1 (5 bases). Trimming removed 1 base at V and 6 bases at J, with 17 bases between. The germline V gene has CDR1 SGHRS and CDR2 YFSETQ. The CDR3 spans 17 residues. CDR3 DNA sequence: TGCGCCAGCAGCTTGTATGGGCCCGGGACTCGTAATTCACCCCTCCACTTT. It codes for CASSLYGPGTRNSPLHF. Full variable domain (remainder filled in from reference TRBV5-1 and TRBJ1-6): KAGVTQTPRYLIKTRGQQVTLSCSPISGHRSVSWYQQTPGQGLQFLFEYFSETQRNKGNFPGRFSGRQFSNSRSEMNVSTLELGDSALYLCASSLYGPGTRNSPLHFGNGTRLTVT.

At least ten counts were recorded for this clonotype. The J gene is TRBJ2-2, the V gene TRBV12-3 or TRBV12-4; 14 nucleotides agree with TRBD2. The CDR3 is 18 residues long. After removal of 6 bases from V and 0 bases from J, the junction contained 6 bases not matched to a gene. The CDR3 reads CASSPTSGRAANTGELFF. The CDR3 DNA sequence: TGTGCCAGCAGCCCGACTAGCGGGAGGGCCGCGAACACCGGGGAGCTGTTTTTT.

Many counts were recorded for this clonotype. This chain connects TRBV6-2 or TRBV6-3 to TRBJ2-6, with D possibly TRBD2 on 6 matching bases. The V end lost 5 bases, the J end lost 0 bases, and 14 bases lay between the germline ends. Germline CDR1 reads MNHEY; CDR2 reads SVGEGT. This CDR3 has 17 amino acids. In DNA, the CDR3 is TGTGCCAGCAGTCTGCGGGGCCTAAGCTCTGGGGCCAACGTCCTGACTTTC. As protein: CASSLRGLSSGANVLTF.

This chain links TRBV9 with TRBJ2-1; D unclear. The CDR3 is 12 amino acids. Trimming took off 2 bases at V and 5 bases at J, with 5 bases between the two ends. Germline V gives CDR1 SGDLS, CDR2 YYNGEE. The CDR3, as DNA: TGTGCCAGCAGCGTGGGTAACAATGAGCAGTTCTTC. Protein sequence: CASSVGNNEQFF.

This clonotype was counted only a few times. The J gene is TRBJ2-3, the V gene TRBV20-1; D possibly corresponds to TRBD2 (6 bases). Trimming stripped 5 bases from V and 1 base from J, with 13 bases between. This CDR3 has 14 amino acids. Per the germline V gene, CDR1 is DFQATT and CDR2 is SNEGSKA (reference sequence). The DNA for the CDR3 is TGCAGTGCTCTCGGGAGAGGGGGCACAGATACGCAGTATTTT. Its translation: CSALGRGGTDTQYF.

This rearrangement joins TRBV29-1 to TRBJ1-2, with no clear D. This CDR3 has 14 amino acids. The germline V gene encodes CDR1 SQVTM and CDR2 ANQGSEA. Trimming cost V 2 bases and J 1 base, with 11 bases left between them. Written as DNA, the CDR3 is TGCAGCGTTGAACCGCCGGGGTTTAACTATGGCTACACCTTC. Encoded protein: CSVEPPGFNYGYTF.

A few counts support this clonotype. V usage is TRBV2 and J usage is TRBJ1-3; possibly TRBD1 for D (5 bases). The CDR3 runs to 15 residues. Germline V gene sequence: CDR1 SNHLY, CDR2 FYNNEI. V dropped 2 bases and J dropped 3 bases, with 11 bases sitting between them. Written as DNA, the CDR3 is TGTGCCAGCAGTGAATCGGGGGAGTATGGAAACACCATATATTTT. This gives the protein CASSESGEYGNTIYF.

This clonotype has only a few counts. V is TRBV2 and J is TRBJ2-2; 9 positions agree with TRBD1. With V trimmed by 4 bases and J by 1 base, 7 bases remained unmatched. The CDR3 consists of 17 residues. The germline V gene encodes CDR1 SNHLY and CDR2 FYNNEI. This chain's CDR3 is CASSGGTGFRNTGELFF. CDR3 nucleotide sequence: TGTGCCAGCAGTGGGGGGACAGGGTTTCGGAACACCGGGGAGCTGTTTTTT.

This clonotype has a handful of counts. The chain combines TRBV12-3 or TRBV12-4 with TRBJ2-7, with 11 bases that match TRBD2. The CDR3 sequence is 19 residues long. J was trimmed by 6 bases and V by 2 bases; bases with no gene match: 18. The CDR3 sequence: CASSLRGLTSGIFGLEQYV. The CDR3 DNA follows: TGTGCCAGCAGTTTAAGGGGCCTGACTAGCGGGATTTTCGGCCTCGAGCAGTACGTC.

This clonotype occurred a few times. The chain employs TRBV6-5 and TRBJ2-3, with 13 bases aligning to TRBD2. Germline V gives CDR1 MNHEY, CDR2 SVGAGI. The CDR3 sequence is 17 residues long. The V and J ends lost 0 bases and 6 bases, in that order; junction bases with no gene match: 6. DNA of the CDR3: TGTGCCAGCAGTTACTCTGGACTAGCGGGAGTAGTTGATACGCAGTATTTT. It translates to CASSYSGLAGVVDTQYF.

This sequence joins TRBV5-1 and TRBJ2-3, with TRBD1 matching over 7 bases. The J segment lost 3 bases and the V segment lost 1 base, leaving 5 bases of the junction unmatched. CDR1 and CDR2 from the germline V gene are SGHRS and YFSETQ. The CDR3 is 15 amino acids. DNA of the CDR3: TGCGCCAGCAGCTTGCCCAGGGGGTCGACAGATACGCAGTATTTT. It codes for CASSLPRGSTDTQYF.

Notes on this clonotype: The conserved phenylalanine or tryptophan normally closing the CDR3 is absent here, so this likely arose from a read error. The J gene is TRBJ2-7, the V gene TRBV20-1, with D perhaps TRBD1 (5 bases). The CDR3 consists of 12 residues. Germline CDR1 and CDR2: DFQATT and SNEGSKA (reference sequence). V was pared by 3 bases and J by 0 bases, with 6 bases between. The CDR3, as DNA: TGCAGTGCTAGTGGACACTCCTACGAGCAGTACTAC. Residues: CSASGHSYEQYY.

Only a few counts were recorded for this clonotype. The chain carries TRBV3-1 and TRBJ1-4; 8 bases are shared with TRBD1. The CDR3 totals 16 residues. The junction had 8 bases not matched to a gene; V was cut back by 0 bases and J by 8 bases. In germline, CDR1 is LGHDT, CDR2 YNNKEL (reference sequence). The CDR3 DNA reads as TGTGCCAGCAGCCAAGAGTATGGACAGGGAGACGAAAAACTGTTTTTT. The encoded protein is CASSQEYGQGDEKLFF.

This clonotype turned up a few times. The rearrangement links TRBV15 to TRBJ1-5, with 11 bases lining up with TRBD1. Germline V gives CDR1 LNHNV, CDR2 YYDKDF (reference sequence). V dropped 5 bases and J dropped 0; count of bases not matched to a gene: 3. The CDR3 loop spans 16 amino acids. This CDR3 is CATSGQGAYSNQPQHF. CDR3 coding DNA: TGTGCCACCAGCGGACAGGGGGCTTATAGCAATCAGCCCCAGCATTTT.

The chain uses TRBV29-1 and TRBJ2-7, with TRBD2 identical over 7 bases. CDR1 and CDR2 from the germline V gene are SQVTM and ANQGSEA. J lost 9 bases, V lost 6 bases, and 11 bases had no gene match. The CDR3 has 12 amino acids. The DNA for the CDR3 is TGCAGCGTCCGAATGGGGGGGGAATTGCAGTACTTC. It is translated as CSVRMGGELQYF.

CDR3 protein: CSAGPPGGADTQYF. The CDR3 nucleotides are TGCAGTGCTGGACCCCCCGGGGGGGCAGATACGCAGTATTTT. V usage is TRBV20-1 and J usage is TRBJ2-3, with 8 bases that match TRBD2. This CDR3 is built from 14 residues. Trimming at V came to 5 bases and at J to 4 bases, leaving 8 bases not matched to a gene. Per the germline V gene, CDR1 is DFQATT and CDR2 is SNEGSKA (reference sequence).

This chain links TRBV10-3 with TRBJ2-7; 10 bases map to TRBD1. V dropped 5 bases and J dropped 5; count of bases not matched to a gene: 6. The length of the CDR3 is 14 residues. Germline V gene sequence: CDR1 ENHRY, CDR2 SYGVKD. The CDR3, as DNA: TGTGCCATCAGTTCGGACAGGGGGATAGACGAGCAGTACTTC. This encodes CAISSDRGIDEQYF.

This clonotype came up a few times. The chain recombines TRBV10-1 with TRBJ2-3, with 10 bases identical to TRBD2. Germline lookup yields CDR1 WNHNN and CDR2 SYGVQD (reference sequence). This CDR3 has 16 amino acids. V shed 2 bases and J 2 bases; nucleotides not matched to a gene: 4. The chain's CDR3 is CASSESSGRITDTQYF. As DNA, the CDR3 is TGCGCCAGCAGTGAGAGTAGCGGGAGGATCACAGATACGCAGTATTTT.

This clonotype was counted only a few times. This chain links TRBV7-2 with TRBJ1-5; D gene uncertain. The ends were cut back, 2 bases at V and 1 base at J, with 9 bases in the middle. The CDR3 runs 15 residues. CDR1 SGHTA and CDR2 FQGNSA come from the germline V gene. CDR3 protein: CASSLWSRSNQPQHF. The CDR3 DNA sequence: TGTGCCAGCAGCTTATGGAGCAGGAGCAATCAGCCCCAGCATTTT.

This clonotype was seen a few times. The chain combines TRBV24-1 with TRBJ2-1; D possibly matches TRBD1 or TRBD2 (5 bases each). CDR1 is KGHDR, CDR2 SFDVKD, per germline. The CDR3 covers 13 residues. With 4 bases removed from V and 9 bases from J, the gap between germline ends came to 12 bases. The CDR3: CATSEGPRGEQFF. The CDR3 nucleotides read TGTGCCACCAGTGAGGGGCCCCGGGGTGAGCAGTTCTTC.

This clonotype was seen a handful of times. The chain is built from TRBV27 and TRBJ2-4, with D possibly TRBD2 on 5 matching bases. Trimming shortened V by 3 bases and J by 1 base, and 7 bases separated the two germline ends. The CDR3 runs to 14 residues. From germline, CDR1 is MNHEY and CDR2 SMNVEV (reference sequence). CDR3 residues: CASSFWEAKNIQYF. In DNA, the CDR3 is TGTGCCAGCAGTTTTTGGGAGGCCAAAAACATTCAGTACTTC.

This clonotype was observed a handful of times. CDR3 sequence (DNA): TGTGCCAGCAGCTTCTCGGGTCCCTACGAGCAGTACTTC. Its translation is CASSFSGPYEQYF. The chain recombines TRBV11-2 with TRBJ2-7; D unclear. Looked up from germline, CDR1 is SGHAT and CDR2 is FQNNGV. The CDR3 has 13 residues. The V end was cut by 3 bases, the J end by 2 bases, with 8 bases between.

The chain recombines TRBV6-5 with TRBJ1-5; the match to TRBD1 covers 9 bases. The V segment lost 2 bases and the J segment 5 bases; nucleotides outside the gene matches: 4. The CDR3 totals 15 residues. Per the germline V gene, CDR1 is MNHEY and CDR2 is SVGAGI. The CDR3 DNA reads TGTGCCAGCAGTTACGGGGACAGGGTGGATCAGCCCCAGCATTTT. Its protein product is CASSYGDRVDQPQHF.

In its sample, this clonotype was seen many times. This chain connects TRBV27 to TRBJ1-5; D gene uncertain. V was pared by 2 bases and J by 0 bases, with 8 bases between. This CDR3 is built from 15 residues. From germline, CDR1 is MNHEY and CDR2 SMNVEV (reference sequence). This chain's CDR3 is CASSLRHASNQPQHF. The CDR3 nucleotides read TGTGCCAGCAGTTTACGTCACGCTAGCAATCAGCCCCAGCATTTT.

This clonotype was seen more than once but under ten times. J is TRBJ1-2 and V is TRBV6-1; no firm D call. The germline V gene has CDR1 MNHNS and CDR2 SASEGT. This CDR3 contains 14 residues. V was shortened by 4 bases and J by 4 bases, with 13 bases between the two germline ends. CDR3 protein: CASSAEGKGYGYTF. CDR3 DNA sequence: TGTGCCAGCAGTGCGGAAGGGAAAGGCTATGGCTACACCTTC.

V usage is TRBV12-3 or TRBV12-4 and J usage is TRBJ2-1; 7 bases match TRBD2. The V gene end was trimmed by 11 bases and the J gene end by 0 bases; junction bases not matched to a gene: 22. The CDR3 extends over 19 amino acids. CDR3 amino acids: CARYSLAASGQSSYNEQFF. DNA for the CDR3: TGTGCCCGCTACTCCCTTGCGGCTAGCGGCCAGAGCTCCTACAATGAGCAGTTCTTC.

A single count supports this clonotype. V gene TRBV18 combines with J gene TRBJ1-1; D call uncertain. Per the germline V gene, CDR1 is KGHSH and CDR2 is LQKENI. The V end lost 7 bases, the J end lost 0 bases, and 9 bases lay between the germline ends. The CDR3 totals 13 residues. The CDR3 protein is CASFSSVNTEAFF. The DNA of the CDR3 is TGTGCCAGCTTTTCGTCGGTGAACACTGAAGCTTTCTTT.

The rearrangement joins TRBV10-2 to TRBJ1-2, with no clear D. Germline-derived CDR1 and CDR2 are WSHSY and SAAADI. Trimming cost V 7 bases and J 6 bases, with 15 bases left between them. CDR3 length: 13 residues. This CDR3 is CASKWTRDDGYTF. CDR3 coding DNA: TGCGCCAGCAAATGGACCAGAGACGATGGCTACACCTTC.

This clonotype was detected many times. V gene TRBV24-1 combines with J gene TRBJ2-3; D assignment may be TRBD1 or TRBD2 (5 bases each). The CDR3 contains 14 residues. Germline V gene sequence: CDR1 KGHDR, CDR2 SFDVKD. The V end was cut by 7 bases, the J end by 8 bases, with 18 bases between. CDR3 in amino acids: CATSPFGGPRTQYF. The DNA of the CDR3 is TGTGCCACCAGCCCTTTTGGGGGACCCCGTACGCAGTATTTT.

The sample holds many counts of this clonotype. This chain links TRBV29-1 with TRBJ1-1; 9 bases align to TRBD1. V dropped 2 bases and J dropped 1; count of bases not matched to a gene: 5. Germline V CDR1 and CDR2: SQVTM, ANQGSEA. The length of the CDR3 is 15 residues. CDR3 DNA: TGCAGCGTTGAACAAATGGACAGGGGGAACACTGAAGCTTTCTTT. It is translated as CSVEQMDRGNTEAFF.